This paragraph covers one TCR beta chain sequence. The antigen this receptor binds is unknown. No base qualities exist here, and no much larger clone lies one base off it. Based on the germline V gene (reference sequence), the CDR1 and CDR2 sequences are LNHDA and SQIVND. Its CDR3 holds 14 amino acids, cysteine through phenylalanine. Solely the CDR3 DNA is kept, with 42 bases framed from the first base. The junction carries 9 bases between V and J, which are trimmed by 2 bases and 5 bases respectively. These data originate in a study of blood T cell repertoires in COVID-19 (dated by TCRdb to 2020 to 2021). Some background on the complete study: Collaborator samples came from the United States, Italy and Spain and covered acute and convalescent phases of COVID-19. Sample metadata almost always included a de-identified subject ID, COVID-19 status, age in years and sex. The material from the prospective study consisted of cDNA or gDNA derived from T cells, B-cell-depleted T cells, or PBMCs. Samples were obtained from the ongoing ImmuneRACE study (first 160 participants) and from over 1,000 subjects provided by 6 global collaborators. The repertoires were released in a freely available public database meant as a resource for research on the immune response to SARS-CoV-2. HLA class I and class II types, where available, came from metadata supplied by the sample provider rather than from assay-based typing. Deeply sampled blood TCRbeta repertoires from subjects exposed to, actively infected with, or recovered from COVID-19 were included in the dataset. Overall study outcomes, separate from this receptor: How much clinical and demographic metadata was included differed by source and by participant, and the metadata was provided uncurated.

TCRbeta CDR3 regions were amplified from genomic DNA by means of the immunoSEQ Assay, a bias-controlled multiplex PCR. The study's processing was this. The number of nucleated cells in each sample was estimated from the amplification of reference gene primers within the assay. Sequence reads were collapsed and filtered to measure the absolute abundance of every unique TCRbeta CDR3 rearrangement. Productive Simpson clonality was computed per sample as the square root of Simpson's diversity index over productive rearrangements. This is the immuneACCESS table as TCRdb keeps it, with only in-frame sequences that have V and J called. A part of the clones is gone; compared with another copy, unresolved V genes explain less than half, and the rest is unexplained. Clone size and V and J calls were adopted from that table, with D and trimming inferred from the DNA. The sample includes some 140,000 clones, with more than 60% observed a single time. The ten largest clones represent about an eighth of the sample.

Whole blood was collected in K2EDTA tubes by collaborating institutions according to the institutions' own protocols. For TCRbeta analysis, collaborators shipped samples in one of three forms: frozen whole blood, isolated PBMCs, or DNA extracted from either of those sample types. This sequence was found in a man of 80 years or more with acute or convalescent COVID-19. Rearrangement joined TRBV19 to TRBJ2-2; the D gene is not confidently resolved. Material: peripheral blood. The CDR3 protein sequence reads: CASSIQAPTGELFF. At the DNA level, the sequence is TGTGCCAGTAGTATACAAGCTCCAACCGGGGAGCTGTTTTTT.